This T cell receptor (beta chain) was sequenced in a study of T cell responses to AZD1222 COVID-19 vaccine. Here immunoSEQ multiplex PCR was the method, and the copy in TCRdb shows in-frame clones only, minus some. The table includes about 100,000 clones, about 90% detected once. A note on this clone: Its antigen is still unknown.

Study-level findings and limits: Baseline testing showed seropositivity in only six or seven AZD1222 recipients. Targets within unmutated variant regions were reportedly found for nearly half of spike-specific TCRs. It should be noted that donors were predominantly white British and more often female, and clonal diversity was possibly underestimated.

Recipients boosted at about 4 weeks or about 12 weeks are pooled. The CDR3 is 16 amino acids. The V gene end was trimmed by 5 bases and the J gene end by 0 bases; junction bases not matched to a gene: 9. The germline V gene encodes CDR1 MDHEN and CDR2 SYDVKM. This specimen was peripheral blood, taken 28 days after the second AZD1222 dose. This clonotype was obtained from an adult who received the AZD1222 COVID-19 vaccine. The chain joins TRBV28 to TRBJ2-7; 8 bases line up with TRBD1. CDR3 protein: CASSPQGTGFSYEQYF. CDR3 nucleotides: TGTGCCAGCAGTCCTCAAGGGACAGGTTTCTCCTACGAGCAGTACTTC. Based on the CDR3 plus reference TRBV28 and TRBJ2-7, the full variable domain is DVKVTQSSRYLVKRTGEKVFLECVQDMDHENMFWYRQDPGLGLRLIYFSYDVKMKEKGDIPEGYSVSREKKERFSLILESASTNQTSMYLCASSPQGTGFSYEQYFGPGTRLTVT.